This record covers a single T cell receptor (beta chain). As yet, its antigen is unknown. The data derive from a study of OX40 agonist ivuxolimab in advanced cancers. Using immunoSEQ multiplex PCR, the repertoire was profiled, and TCRdb retains in-frame clones only, with some absent. The sample comprises some 39,000 clones, around 89% of which are singletons, and 4% to 5% rests with the top ten. Findings and caveats of the study: At 0.1 to 3.0 mg/kg and by week 6, CD4+ and CD8+ T cells in the blood had expanded clonally.

J lost 5 bases, V lost 4 bases, and 5 bases had no gene match. Germline CDR1 is SEHNR and CDR2 is FQNEAQ (reference sequence). This CDR3 is built from 15 residues. The receptor's source is an adult with an advanced solid tumor such as melanoma, head and neck, liver or kidney cancer. This sequence joins TRBV7-9 and TRBJ2-5; 12 bases align to TRBD2. Sample: CD4+ or CD8+ T cells sorted from blood, taken in a trial of the OX40 agonist ivuxolimab. The CDR3, as DNA: TGTGCCAGCAGCTGGGGACTAGCGGGCTCGGAGACCCAGTACTTC. Amino acid sequence: CASSWGLAGSETQYF.